This TCR beta chain emerged from a study of shared clonotypes between healthy human individuals. Only in-frame clones appear in the TCRdb table, and some are missing; sequencing was by immunoSEQ multiplex PCR. Of under 350,000 clones in the sample, roughly 84% were seen once. In germline, CDR1 is SGHVS, CDR2 FQNEAQ. The CDR3 contains 13 residues. Deletions cut 4 bases from V and 12 bases from J, with 16 bases between. The material sequenced was memory CD8+ T cells sorted from blood. Specified subset: CD45RO+ cells pooled with CCR7-negative TemRA cells. The source of this sequence is a young man in good health. The chain joins TRBV7-8 to TRBJ2-1; D is undetermined. This CDR3 is CASSSGPTQAQFF. The CDR3 coding sequence is TGTGCCAGCAGCTCTGGACCCACTCAGGCGCAGTTCTTC.